Sequencing of this T cell receptor beta chain was carried out in a study of cytomegalovirus exposure and HLA in healthy donors. Deletions cut 1 base from V and 6 bases from J, with 9 bases between. Germline-derived CDR1 and CDR2 are SGHVS and FNYEAQ. This CDR3 comprises 14 residues. The repertoire was sequenced with immunoSEQ multiplex PCR; TCRdb's copy has only in-frame clones and lacks some. The top ten clones hold 2.5% to 3% of a sample with roughly 240,000 clones, approximately 87% of them seen once. This receptor was obtained from a man aged 18 to 30 in good health and CMV-seronegative. Specimen: PBMCs. The rearrangement links TRBV7-6 to TRBJ2-2; D is uncertain. The CDR3 bases are TGTGCCAGCAGCTTAGGGTCGGGTTCCGGGGAGCTGTTTTTT. It is translated as CASSLGSGSGELFF.